Here is one T cell receptor beta chain with its context. This entry comes from a study of T cell changes during pregnancy in multiple sclerosis. The data were produced by immunoSEQ multiplex PCR, yet TCRdb's version contains in-frame clones alone and is incomplete. The sample lists about 33,000 clones; approximately 92% were seen once. Trimming left V 5 bases short and J 3 bases short, with 14 bases between. This CDR3 region has 15 residues. Germline V lookup: CDR1 MDHEN, CDR2 SYDVKM. The V call is TRBV28, the J call TRBJ1-5; D is ambiguous. The TCR sequence derives from a female donor with multiple sclerosis, enrolled in a pregnancy study. What was sequenced was PBMCs (not recorded whether the cells were cultured). The CDR3 here is CASSTRTVNNQPQHF. The CDR3 bases are TGTGCCAGCAGTACCCGGACGGTGAACAATCAGCCCCAGCATTTT.